This T cell receptor (beta chain) was found in a study of T cells in Graves' hyperthyroidism and ophthalmopathy. Study-wide results and limits: A 13 V-J model separated ophthalmopathy from stable hyperthyroidism. It was a median around 6 months before onset that the model predicted ophthalmopathy.

A word on this clonotype: The antigen is not known.

The investigators amplified TCR beta CDR3 regions from RNA transcripts. Initially, a first-round RT-PCR of the TCR CDR3 employed the HTBI primer set. One entry per CDR3 protein results from TCRdb running MiXCR on the multiplex PCR reads. The sample lists some 400,000 distinct CDR3 sequences, approximately 15% seen once, with around 20% in the top ten. The CDR3 covers 16 residues. V was clipped by 8 bases and J by 0 bases; unmatched bases: 14. Looked up from germline, CDR1 is SQVTM and CDR2 is ANQGSEA. The V gene is TRBV29-1, the J gene TRBJ1-1; 8 bases line up with TRBD1. The TCR sequence derives from a man aged 30 to 45 with Graves' hyperthyroidism that later progressed to Graves' ophthalmopathy. Sequencing used blood. In DNA form, the CDR3 reads TGCAGCTACGGACAGGGTCTTCCCGGGGTGAACACTGAAGCTTTCTTT. The encoded protein is CSYGQGLPGVNTEAFF.